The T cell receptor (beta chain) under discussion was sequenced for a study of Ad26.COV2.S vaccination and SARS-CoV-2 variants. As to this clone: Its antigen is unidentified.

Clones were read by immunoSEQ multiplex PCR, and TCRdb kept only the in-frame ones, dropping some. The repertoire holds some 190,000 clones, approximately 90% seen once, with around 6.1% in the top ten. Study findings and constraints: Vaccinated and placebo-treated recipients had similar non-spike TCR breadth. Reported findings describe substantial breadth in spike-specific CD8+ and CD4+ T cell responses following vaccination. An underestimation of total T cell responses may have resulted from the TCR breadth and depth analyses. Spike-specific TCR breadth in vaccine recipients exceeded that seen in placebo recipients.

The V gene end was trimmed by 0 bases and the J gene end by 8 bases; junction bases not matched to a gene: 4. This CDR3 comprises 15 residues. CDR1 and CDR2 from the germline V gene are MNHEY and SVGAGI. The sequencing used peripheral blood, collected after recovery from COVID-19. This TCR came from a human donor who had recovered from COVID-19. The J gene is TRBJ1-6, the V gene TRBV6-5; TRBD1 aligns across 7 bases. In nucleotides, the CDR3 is TGTGCCAGCAGTTACTCGTCAGGGGGATATTCACCCCTCCACTTT. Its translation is CASSYSSGGYSPLHF.